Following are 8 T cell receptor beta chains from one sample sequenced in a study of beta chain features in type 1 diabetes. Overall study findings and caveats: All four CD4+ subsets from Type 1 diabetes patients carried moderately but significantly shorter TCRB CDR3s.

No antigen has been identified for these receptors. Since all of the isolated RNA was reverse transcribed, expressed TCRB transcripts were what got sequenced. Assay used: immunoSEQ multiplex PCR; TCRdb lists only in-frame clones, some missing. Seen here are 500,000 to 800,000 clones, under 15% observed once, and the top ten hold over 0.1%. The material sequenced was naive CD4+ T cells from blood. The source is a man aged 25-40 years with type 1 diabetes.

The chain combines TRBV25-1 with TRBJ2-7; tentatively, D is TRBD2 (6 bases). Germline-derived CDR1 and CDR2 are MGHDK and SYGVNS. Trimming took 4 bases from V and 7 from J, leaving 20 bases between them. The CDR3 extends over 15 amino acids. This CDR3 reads CASSGTGRKTREQYF. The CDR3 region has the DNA TGTGCCAGCAGTGGAACCGGGAGAAAGACCCGGGAGCAGTACTTC.

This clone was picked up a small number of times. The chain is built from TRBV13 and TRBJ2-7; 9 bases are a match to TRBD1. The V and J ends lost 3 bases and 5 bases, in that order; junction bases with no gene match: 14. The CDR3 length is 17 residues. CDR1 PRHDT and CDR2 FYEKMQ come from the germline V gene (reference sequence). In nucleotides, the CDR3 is TGTGCCAGCAGCTTCTACCCTCCGGGACAGGGATTGGACGAGCAGTACTTC. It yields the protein CASSFYPPGQGLDEQYF.

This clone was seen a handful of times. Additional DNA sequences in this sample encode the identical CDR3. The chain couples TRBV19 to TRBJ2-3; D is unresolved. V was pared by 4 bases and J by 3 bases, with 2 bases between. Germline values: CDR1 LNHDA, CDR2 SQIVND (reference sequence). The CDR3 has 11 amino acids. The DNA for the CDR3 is TGTGCCAGTAGTACTACAGATACGCAGTATTTT. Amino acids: CASSTTDTQYF.

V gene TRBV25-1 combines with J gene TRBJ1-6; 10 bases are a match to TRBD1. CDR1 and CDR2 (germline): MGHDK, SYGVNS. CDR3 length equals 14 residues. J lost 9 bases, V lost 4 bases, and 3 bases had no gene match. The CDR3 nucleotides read TGTGCCAGCAGTGGTTGGACAGGGGGTTCACCCCTCCACTTT. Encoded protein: CASSGWTGGSPLHF.

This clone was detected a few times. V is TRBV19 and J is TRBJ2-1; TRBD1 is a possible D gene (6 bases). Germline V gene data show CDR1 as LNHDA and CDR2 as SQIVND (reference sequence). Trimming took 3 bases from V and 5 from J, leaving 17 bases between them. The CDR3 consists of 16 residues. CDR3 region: CASSIVGLRDNNEQFF. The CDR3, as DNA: TGTGCCAGTAGTATCGTAGGGCTAAGGGACAACAATGAGCAGTTCTTC.

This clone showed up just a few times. CDR3 sequence: CASSTANVLTF. The CDR3 region has the DNA TGTGCCAGCAGTACGGCCAACGTCCTGACTTTC. The chain has TRBV25-1 and TRBJ2-6; D call uncertain. V was trimmed by 5 bases and J by 6 bases, leaving 2 bases between them. The CDR3 covers 11 residues. CDR1 is MGHDK and CDR2 is SYGVNS in the germline V gene. Based on the CDR3 plus reference TRBV25-1 and TRBJ2-6, the full variable domain is EADIYQTPRYLVIGTGKKITLECSQTMGHDKMYWYQQDPGMELHLIHYSYGVNSTEKGDLSSESTVSRIRTEHFPLTLESARPSHTSQYLCASSTANVLTFGAGSRLTVL.

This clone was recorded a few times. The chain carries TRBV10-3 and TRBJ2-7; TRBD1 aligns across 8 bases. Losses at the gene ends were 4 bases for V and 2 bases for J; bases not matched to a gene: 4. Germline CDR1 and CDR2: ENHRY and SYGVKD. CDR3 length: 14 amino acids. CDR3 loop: CAISGGQEAYEQYF. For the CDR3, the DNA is TGTGCCATCAGTGGGGGACAGGAGGCCTACGAGCAGTACTTC.

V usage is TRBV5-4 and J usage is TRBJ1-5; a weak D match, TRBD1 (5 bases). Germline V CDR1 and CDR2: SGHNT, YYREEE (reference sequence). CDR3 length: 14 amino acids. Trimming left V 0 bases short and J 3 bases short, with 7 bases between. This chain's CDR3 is CASSLAGYNQPQHF. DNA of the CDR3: TGTGCCAGCAGCTTGGCAGGGTACAATCAGCCCCAGCATTTT.